The 25 T cell receptor beta chains listed next were all sequenced from one sample in a study of blood T cells in healthy people across ages. Alongside a J-beta primer mix, a sample-barcoded 5' primer served in a second PCR lasting 7 to 11 cycles. TCRdb passed the 5' RACE reads through MiXCR, listing each CDR3 protein once. The sample records fewer than 700,000 distinct CDR3 sequences, approximately 40% being singletons. Specimen: blood. These receptors originate from a man older than 75 in good health.

This clonotype was seen at least ten times. The chain couples TRBV7-2 to TRBJ2-7; D is uncertain. CDR1 SGHTA and CDR2 FQGNSA come from the germline V gene. Trimming took off 5 bases at V and 2 bases at J, with 10 bases between the two ends. The CDR3 is 13 amino acids. This CDR3 is CASSSSRAYEQYF. CDR3 nucleotides: TGTGCCAGCAGCAGCTCGAGAGCCTACGAGCAGTACTTC.

This clonotype was found many times. This chain connects TRBV5-1 to TRBJ2-1; 7 positions match TRBD2. This CDR3 is 14 amino acids long. Unmatched junction bases numbered 9, after V lost 4 bases and J lost 8 bases. The germline gives CDR1 SGHRS, CDR2 YFSETQ. As DNA, the CDR3 is TGCGCCAGCAGCACCGGACTAGGCGGGCATGAGCAGTTCTTC. Its protein product is CASSTGLGGHEQFF.

This clonotype was seen only a few times. CDR3 in amino acids: CASSFGGMTGSHYTF. The DNA of the CDR3 is TGTGCCAGCAGTTTCGGGGGGATGACAGGATCTCACTACACCTTC. The chain joins TRBV27 to TRBJ1-2, with D possibly matching TRBD1 (6 bases). The CDR3 spans 15 residues. Trimming shortened V by 3 bases and J by 10 bases, and 21 bases separated the two germline ends. Germline CDR1 reads MNHEY; CDR2 reads SMNVEV (reference sequence).

J is TRBJ2-7 and V is TRBV7-3; D ambiguous. Germline V gives CDR1 SGHTA, CDR2 FQGTGA. V lost 4 bases to trimming and J lost 7 bases, with 20 bases between them. The CDR3 spans 15 residues. CDR3 in amino acids: CASSSQRELYNEQYF. CDR3 nucleotide sequence: TGTGCCAGCAGCTCCCAGCGTGAACTATACAATGAGCAGTACTTC.

V gene TRBV10-3 combines with J gene TRBJ2-7; no firm D call. This CDR3 spans 13 amino acids. Germline V gene data show CDR1 as ENHRY and CDR2 as SYGVKD. Trimming shortened V by 2 bases and J by 9 bases, and 14 bases separated the two germline ends. The DNA of the CDR3 is TGTGCCATCAGTGAGGATGGACCATCGGGGCAGTACTTC. Amino acids: CAISEDGPSGQYF.

A few counts support this clonotype. The gene calls are TRBV6-6 and TRBJ2-3; 9 bases match TRBD1. Germline lookup yields CDR1 MNHNY and CDR2 SVGAGI (reference sequence). With V trimmed by 5 bases and J by 2 bases, 5 bases remained unmatched. CDR3 size: 15 residues. CDR3 nucleotide sequence: TGTGCCAGCAGTAAGGGACAGGGAGACACAGATACGCAGTATTTT. This gives the protein CASSKGQGDTDTQYF.

At least ten counts were recorded for this clonotype. J is TRBJ2-5 and V is TRBV7-2; 7 bases are shared with TRBD1. This CDR3 has 15 amino acids. Germline V gene sequence: CDR1 SGHTA, CDR2 FQGNSA. V was clipped by 5 bases and J by 0 bases; unmatched bases: 6. Here the CDR3 DNA reads TGTGCCAGCAGCCGCCAACAGGGGTACCAAGAGACCCAGTACTTC. Translation gives CASSRQQGYQETQYF. The full variable domain, its missing parts supplied by reference TRBV7-2 and TRBJ2-5, is GAGVSQSPSNKVTEKGKDVELRCDPISGHTALYWYRQSLGQGLEFLIYFQGNSAPDKSGLPSDRFSAERTGGSVSTLTIQRTQQEDSAVYLCASSRQQGYQETQYFGPGTRLLVL.

This clonotype has a handful of counts. This chain links TRBV6-5 with TRBJ1-2, with a weak D call TRBD1 (6 bases). The ends were cut back, 8 bases at V and 0 bases at J, with 7 bases in the middle. Germline CDR1 is MNHEY and CDR2 is SVGAGI. The CDR3 covers 12 residues. The CDR3: CASRTANYGYTF. The DNA for the CDR3 is TGTGCCAGCCGGACAGCTAACTATGGCTACACCTTC.

This sequence joins TRBV7-8 and TRBJ2-2; D call uncertain. Germline V gene data show CDR1 as SGHVS and CDR2 as FQNEAQ. V was clipped by 2 bases and J by 1 base, with 11 bases between them. The CDR3 has 16 amino acids. CDR3 nucleotides: TGTGCCAGCAGCTTAATAGGGCAGATGAACACCGGGGAGCTGTTTTTT. Amino acid sequence: CASSLIGQMNTGELFF.

As to this clonotype: A much larger clonotype is one base distant, so this may be a read error. V gene TRBV5-1 combines with J gene TRBJ2-4; 11 bases are shared with TRBD2. Near its end, the DNA agrees better with TRBJ2-5, so the J call may be wrong. This CDR3 has 17 residues. The germline V gene encodes CDR1 SGHRS and CDR2 YFSETQ. The CDR3 bases are TGCGCCAGCAGCCTCCTCTCTAGCGGGAGGACCGGCGAGACCCAGTACTTC. Translation gives CASSLLSSGRTGETQYF.

This chain links TRBV18 with TRBJ2-2; D call uncertain. Germline V gives CDR1 KGHSH, CDR2 LQKENI. The V end was cut by 2 bases, the J end by 0 bases, with 4 bases between. The CDR3 has 14 amino acids. The CDR3 coding sequence is TGTGCCAGCTCACCAGCTTCGAACACCGGGGAGCTGTTTTTT. Amino acid sequence: CASSPASNTGELFF.

In its sample, this clonotype was seen a few times. This chain links TRBV6-2 or TRBV6-3 with TRBJ1-5; D uncertain. Trimming cost V 1 base and J 0 bases, with 10 bases left between them. The CDR3 is 16 residues long. Germline CDR1 reads MNHEY; CDR2 reads SVGEGT. CDR3 region: CASSYFRGYSNQPQHF. The CDR3 region has the DNA TGTGCCAGCAGTTACTTTCGGGGATATAGCAATCAGCCCCAGCATTTT.

The genes are TRBV6-2 or TRBV6-3 and TRBJ2-2; 7 bases match TRBD1. In germline, CDR1 is MNHEY, CDR2 SVGEGT. The J segment lost 10 bases and the V segment lost 6 bases, leaving 14 bases of the junction unmatched. The CDR3 contains 15 residues. CDR3 loop: CASRTGTDFRVELFF. The DNA for the CDR3 is TGTGCCAGCAGGACCGGGACAGATTTCAGGGTGGAGCTGTTTTTT.

The chain links TRBV21-1 to TRBJ2-1; no check of the table's D call, TRBD1, against the DNA was made. TRBV21-1 is designated a pseudogene. CDR3 length: 16 residues. The CDR3 loop is CASSKRPGAFSDEQFF. DNA for the CDR3: TGTGCCAGCAGCAAACGGCCCGGGGCGTTCTCCGATGAGCAGTTCTTC.

The rearrangement links TRBV6-1 to TRBJ1-2; D gene uncertain. V was cut by 5 bases and J by 4 bases, with 8 bases left in between. The CDR3 totals 12 residues. CDR1 and CDR2 from the germline V gene are MNHNS and SASEGT. CDR3 in DNA: TGTGCCAGCAGTCCAGGCCTCTATGGCTACACCTTC. Protein: CASSPGLYGYTF.

This chain joins TRBV15 and TRBJ2-1; D might be TRBD2 (5 bases). Germline V gene data show CDR1 as LNHNV and CDR2 as YYDKDF (reference sequence). The CDR3 has 13 amino acids. Trimming cost V 0 bases and J 14 bases, with 14 bases left between them. This CDR3 reads CATSRDRASAEFF. CDR3 coding DNA: TGTGCCACCAGCAGAGACCGCGCCTCAGCGGAGTTCTTC.

V is TRBV14 and J is TRBJ1-1; D may be TRBD1 (6 bases). CDR1 and CDR2 (germline): SGHDN, FVKESK. Trimming pared 5 bases from V and 1 base from J, leaving 20 bases between. There are 17 residues in the CDR3. CDR3 bases: TGTGCCAGCAGCTCCCGAAAACAGGGATCCCCGAACACTGAAGCTTTCTTT. Protein: CASSSRKQGSPNTEAFF.

The rearrangement joins TRBV6-2 or TRBV6-3 to TRBJ1-1; 8 bases line up with TRBD1. V shed 0 bases and J 11 bases; nucleotides not matched to a gene: 8. Per the germline V gene, CDR1 is MNHEY and CDR2 is SVGEGT. There are 14 residues in the CDR3. CDR3 DNA sequence: TGTGCCAGCAGTTACTCAACGGACAGGGTTGACGCTTTCTTT. Protein product: CASSYSTDRVDAFF.

V usage is TRBV6-2 or TRBV6-3 and J usage is TRBJ2-7; tentatively, D is TRBD1 (6 bases). The closer fit of TRBJ2-5 to the DNA end suggests the J call may be wrong. Germline V lookup: CDR1 MNHEY, CDR2 SVGEGT. The CDR3 is made up of 14 amino acids. CDR3 in amino acids: CASSATGRLATQYF. In DNA, the CDR3 is TGTGCCAGCAGTGCGACAGGAAGGCTAGCGACCCAGTACTTC.

This clonotype was counted only a few times. V is TRBV18 and J is TRBJ1-2; D uncertain. Per the germline V gene, CDR1 is KGHSH and CDR2 is LQKENI. V lost 3 bases to trimming and J lost 0 bases, with 14 bases between them. This CDR3 comprises 16 residues. The CDR3 sequence is CASSPARTATNYGYTF. In DNA, the CDR3 is TGTGCCAGCTCACCGGCTAGGACGGCTACTAACTATGGCTACACCTTC. Based on the CDR3 plus reference TRBV18 and TRBJ1-2, the full variable domain is NAGVMQNPRHLVRRRGQEARLRCSPMKGHSHVYWYRQLPEEGLKFMVYLQKENIIDESGMPKERFSAEFPKEGPSILRIQQVVRGDSAAYFCASSPARTATNYGYTFGSGTRLTVV.

The chain carries TRBV20-1 and TRBJ1-2; a weak D match, TRBD1 (5 bases). The V gene lost 6 bases and the J gene lost 7 bases, with 9 bases spanning the gap. This CDR3 has 10 amino acids. Germline CDR1 is DFQATT and CDR2 is SNEGSKA (reference sequence). CDR3 bases: TGCAGTGCCAGGGAATTTGGCTACACCTTC. This encodes CSAREFGYTF.

This clonotype was picked up a small number of times. The V and J genes are TRBV20-1 and TRBJ2-1, with no clear D. The CDR3 is made up of 14 amino acids. The germline CDR1 and CDR2 sequences are DFQATT and SNEGSKA (reference sequence). The V gene lost 0 bases and the J gene lost 3 bases, with 9 bases spanning the gap. DNA of the CDR3: TGCAGTGCTAGAGATGGGCCTATCTACAATGAGCAGTTCTTC. Translated: CSARDGPIYNEQFF.

The chain joins TRBV14 to TRBJ1-5; D is ambiguous. CDR1 is SGHDN, CDR2 FVKESK, per germline. CDR3 length: 13 residues. V was trimmed by 1 base and J by 6 bases, leaving 7 bases between them. CDR3 sequence reads: CASSQVPGQPQHF. The CDR3 DNA is TGTGCCAGCAGCCAAGTTCCCGGTCAGCCCCAGCATTTT.

The table lists this clonotype with a few counts. This chain connects TRBV7-2 to TRBJ2-1, with 7 bases fitting TRBD2. CDR3 length: 17 amino acids. Germline lookup yields CDR1 SGHTA and CDR2 FQGNSA. The junction had 5 bases not matched to a gene; V was cut back by 0 bases and J by 0 bases. The CDR3 loop is CASSLAGGGGSYNEQFF. CDR3 DNA sequence: TGTGCCAGCAGCTTAGCTGGGGGGGGGGGCTCCTACAATGAGCAGTTCTTC.

Of note for this clonotype: A read error may explain this, as a much larger clone is one base away. The V call is TRBV5-1, the J call TRBJ2-5; 7 nucleotides match TRBD2. This CDR3 has 15 residues. Germline V gene sequence: CDR1 SGHRS, CDR2 YFSETQ. The V gene end was trimmed by 0 bases and the J gene end by 3 bases; junction bases not matched to a gene: 5. CDR3 sequence: CASSLAGGCEETQYF. The CDR3 DNA reads TGCGCCAGCAGCTTGGCCGGGGGGTGTGAAGAGACCCAGTACTTC.